This T cell receptor beta chain was profiled in a study of beta chain features in type 1 diabetes. Regarding the study as a whole: There was a moderate but significant shortening of TCRB CDR3s in all four CD4+ subsets of Type 1 diabetes patients. There was no resolution here of whether HLA type influences TCRB rearrangement. For cells with high TCR expression, cDNA sequencing could yield over-representation. In comparison with healthy donors, patients had naive, central memory and Treg TCRB repertoires that appeared more similar. VDJ junctions in type 1 diabetes patients carried more deletions and fewer insertions.

V was pared by 1 base and J by 11 bases, with 9 bases of the junction left unmatched. The CDR3 has 14 residues. CDR1 SQVTM and CDR2 ANQGSEA come from the germline V gene. This clone was detected a few times. The antigen remains undetermined. The isolated RNA, all of it, was reverse transcribed, so expressed TCRB transcripts were what got sequenced. Assay used: immunoSEQ multiplex PCR; TCRdb lists only in-frame clones, some missing. The data show hundreds of thousands of clones, over 13% seen once. Sequenced: naive CD4+ T cells from blood. V gene TRBV29-1 combines with J gene TRBJ2-1; TRBD2 matches 9 bases. The TCR sequence derives from a man younger than 30 with type 1 diabetes. The CDR3 loop is CSVEVTMRGGQQFF. The CDR3 nucleotides are TGCAGCGTTGAAGTGACGATGCGGGGGGGCCAGCAGTTCTTC.